These 14 T cell receptor beta chains share one sample of origin, sequenced in a study of post-analysis software for immune sequencing data. Regarding the study as a whole: Five TRBV segments were significantly more frequent in patients than in controls. TRBV5-6, TRBV5-1 and TRBV20-1 were among these segments.

These receptors' targets are unknown. Unique-molecular-identifier-tagged TCR beta cDNA libraries were used. In TCRdb, the PCR reads were re-called with MiXCR into one record per CDR3 protein. Here the sample spans hundreds of thousands of distinct CDR3 sequences, around 60% being singletons. Sequencing was performed on blood. These receptors originate from a girl aged 2 to 9 with multiple sclerosis.

This clonotype was seen a single time. The chain links TRBV6-6 to TRBJ1-1, with D unclear. CDR3 length: 14 amino acids. V was clipped by 5 bases and J by 5 bases, with 15 bases between them. Germline CDR1 and CDR2: MNHNY and SVGAGI (reference sequence). The CDR3, as DNA: TGTGCCAGCAGTCCCCGTTGGGGTCGGACTGAAGCTTTCTTT. Protein product: CASSPRWGRTEAFF.

There are a few counts of this clonotype. The V and J genes are TRBV2 and TRBJ2-7; D not certain. The CDR3 sequence is 14 residues long. V lost 4 bases and J 3 bases, leaving 13 bases between the germline ends. CDR1 and CDR2 (germline): SNHLY, FYNNEI. The CDR3, as DNA: TGTGCCAGCAGTGCCGCGACCAGGTACTACGAGCAGTACTTC. It yields the protein CASSAATRYYEQYF.

This clonotype was seen a handful of times. The rearrangement links TRBV7-2 to TRBJ2-1; D call uncertain. The CDR3 consists of 13 residues. V dropped 0 bases and J dropped 8 bases, with 8 bases sitting between them. Germline V CDR1 and CDR2: SGHTA, FQGNSA. The CDR3 region is CASSLAFGDEQFF. CDR3 nucleotide sequence: TGTGCCAGCAGCTTAGCGTTTGGCGATGAGCAGTTCTTC. Supplemented by reference TRBV7-2 and TRBJ2-1, the full variable domain reads GAGVSQSPSNKVTEKGKDVELRCDPISGHTALYWYRQSLGQGLEFLIYFQGNSAPDKSGLPSDRFSAERTGGSVSTLTIQRTQQEDSAVYLCASSLAFGDEQFFGPGTRLTVL.

This chain connects TRBV20-1 to TRBJ2-1; the D gene is possibly TRBD2 (6 bases). The length of the CDR3 is 14 residues. V was pared by 1 base and J by 0 bases, with 7 bases between. Germline CDR1 is DFQATT and CDR2 is SNEGSKA (reference sequence). The CDR3, as DNA: TGCAGTGCTAGAGCGGGGGACTCCTACAATGAGCAGTTCTTC. It yields the protein CSARAGDSYNEQFF.

This clonotype has only a few counts. The chain recombines TRBV7-3 with TRBJ2-3; 9 positions agree with TRBD2. CDR1 is SGHTA, CDR2 FQGTGA, per germline. CDR3 size: 17 residues. Trimming removed 0 bases from V and 4 bases from J; junction bases left unmatched: 8. This CDR3 is CASSLTGLAPPPDTQYF. The CDR3 nucleotides read TGTGCCAGCAGCTTAACCGGACTAGCGCCACCACCAGATACGCAGTATTTT.

The V gene is TRBV7-9, the J gene TRBJ2-3; TRBD2 matches 10 bases. The CDR3 loop spans 17 amino acids. Germline CDR1 reads SEHNR; CDR2 reads FQNEAQ (reference sequence). V was clipped by 1 base and J by 4 bases; unmatched bases: 8. CDR3 DNA sequence: TGTGCCAGCAGCTTAGAGACCAGCGGGAGGGTCGCAGATACGCAGTATTTT. As protein: CASSLETSGRVADTQYF.

This clonotype was seen more than once but under ten times. The chain carries TRBV7-9 and TRBJ2-1; TRBD2 matches at 8 bases. This CDR3 comprises 13 residues. Germline V lookup: CDR1 SEHNR, CDR2 FQNEAQ (reference sequence). J was trimmed by 6 bases and V by 8 bases; bases with no gene match: 6. CDR3 in amino acids: CASGHGGVNEQFF. The CDR3, as DNA: TGTGCCAGCGGGCACGGGGGGGTCAATGAGCAGTTCTTC. The full variable domain, with the rest looked up from reference TRBV7-9 and TRBJ2-1, is DTGVSQNPRHKITKRGQNVTFRCDPISEHNRLYWYRQTLGQGPEFLTYFQNEAQLEKSRLLSDRFSAERPKGSFSTLEIQRTEQGDSAMYLCASGHGGVNEQFFGPGTRLTVL.

This clonotype was detected only a few times. V and J are TRBV29-1 and TRBJ2-5, with no clear D. The CDR3 consists of 10 residues. The germline V gene has CDR1 SQVTM and CDR2 ANQGSEA. V was shortened by 8 bases and J by 5 bases, with 9 bases between the two germline ends. This chain's CDR3 is CSLRSETQYF. CDR3 DNA: TGCAGCCTGCGGTCGGAGACCCAGTACTTC.

The chain combines TRBV4-1 with TRBJ2-7; D is uncertain. Germline CDR1 is MGHRA and CDR2 is YSYEKL. The CDR3 covers 16 residues. Trimming took off 0 bases at V and 0 bases at J, with 12 bases between the two ends. The CDR3 here is CASSQDKVSSSYEQYF. The CDR3 DNA reads TGCGCCAGCAGCCAAGATAAGGTTTCCAGCTCCTACGAGCAGTACTTC.

This chain connects TRBV7-9 to TRBJ2-5; 8 bases align to TRBD2. The CDR3 runs 17 residues. Germline V gene lookup returns CDR1 SEHNR and CDR2 FQNEAQ (reference sequence). Trimming cost V 1 base and J 1 base; bases outside gene matches: 8. CDR3 coding DNA: TGTGCCAGCAGCTTAGGATCGGGTAGCGGGACCCAAGAGACCCAGTACTTC. It yields the protein CASSLGSGSGTQETQYF.

This sequence joins TRBV7-2 and TRBJ1-2; perhaps TRBD1 as D (5 bases). The CDR3 runs 14 residues. Trimming took 5 bases from V and 8 from J, leaving 18 bases between them. Per germline, CDR1 SGHTA and CDR2 FQGNSA. In DNA form, the CDR3 reads TGTGCCAGCAGCCCCTGGACCGGGGCAAACGGCTACACCTTC. The encoded protein is CASSPWTGANGYTF.

This clonotype came up a few times. This chain uses TRBV30 with TRBJ2-7; 7 bases are a match to TRBD2. This CDR3 comprises 14 residues. The V segment lost 2 bases and the J segment 0 bases; nucleotides outside the gene matches: 4. Looked up from germline, CDR1 is GTSNPN and CDR2 is SVGIG (reference sequence). The CDR3: CAWSSSGISYEQYF. The CDR3 nucleotides read TGTGCCTGGAGTTCCAGCGGGATCTCCTACGAGCAGTACTTC.

The DNA for the CDR3 is TGTGCCACCAGTGGGGGGACTAGCGGTAATGAGCAGTTCTTC. As protein: CATSGGTSGNEQFF. V gene TRBV24-1 combines with J gene TRBJ2-1; 11 positions match TRBD2. The CDR3 extends over 14 amino acids. Germline values: CDR1 KGHDR, CDR2 SFDVKD. V lost 5 bases, J lost 7 bases, and 3 bases stayed unmatched.

The J gene is TRBJ1-5, the V gene TRBV7-2; D is possibly TRBD1 (6 bases). The CDR3 length is 15 residues. The V end lost 1 base, the J end lost 7 bases, and 14 bases lay between the germline ends. CDR1 and CDR2 (germline): SGHTA, FQGNSA. The CDR3 loop is CASSLEGGQRQPQHF. CDR3 sequence (DNA): TGTGCCAGCAGCTTAGAGGGGGGCCAGAGGCAGCCCCAGCATTTT.